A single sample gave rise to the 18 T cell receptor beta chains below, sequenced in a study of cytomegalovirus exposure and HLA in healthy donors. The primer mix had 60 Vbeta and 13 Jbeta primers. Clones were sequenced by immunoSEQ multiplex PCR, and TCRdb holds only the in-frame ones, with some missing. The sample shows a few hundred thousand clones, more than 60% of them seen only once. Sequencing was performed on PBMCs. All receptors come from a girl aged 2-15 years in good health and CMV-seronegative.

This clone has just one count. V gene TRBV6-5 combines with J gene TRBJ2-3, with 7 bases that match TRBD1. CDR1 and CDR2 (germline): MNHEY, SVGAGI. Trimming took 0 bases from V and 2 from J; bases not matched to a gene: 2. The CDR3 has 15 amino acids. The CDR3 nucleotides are TGTGCCAGCAGTTACTCACAGGGGATCACAGATACGCAGTATTTT. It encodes CASSYSQGITDTQYF.

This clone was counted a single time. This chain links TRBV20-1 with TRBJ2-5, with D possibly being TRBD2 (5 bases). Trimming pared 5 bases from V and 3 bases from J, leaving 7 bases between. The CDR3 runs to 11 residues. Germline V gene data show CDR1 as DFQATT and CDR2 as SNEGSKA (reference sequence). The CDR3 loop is CSARGEETQYF. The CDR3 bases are TGCAGTGCTCGGGGTGAAGAGACCCAGTACTTC.

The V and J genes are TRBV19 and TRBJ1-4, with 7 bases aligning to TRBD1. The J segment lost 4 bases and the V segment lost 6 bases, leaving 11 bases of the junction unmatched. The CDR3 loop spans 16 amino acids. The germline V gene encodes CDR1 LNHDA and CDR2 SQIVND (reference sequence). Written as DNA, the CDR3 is TGTGCCAGTAGCCAAGGGCAGGGGGAATTTAATGAAAAACTGTTTTTT. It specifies CASSQGQGEFNEKLFF.

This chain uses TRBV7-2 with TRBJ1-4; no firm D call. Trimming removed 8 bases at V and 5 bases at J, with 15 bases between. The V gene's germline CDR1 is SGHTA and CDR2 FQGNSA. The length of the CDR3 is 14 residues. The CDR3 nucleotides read TGTGCCAGCTCCCTCTTGGGAGGGAATGAAAAACTGTTTTTT. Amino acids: CASSLLGGNEKLFF. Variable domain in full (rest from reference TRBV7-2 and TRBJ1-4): GAGVSQSPSNKVTEKGKDVELRCDPISGHTALYWYRQSLGQGLEFLIYFQGNSAPDKSGLPSDRFSAERTGGSVSTLTIQRTQQEDSAVYLCASSLLGGNEKLFFGSGTQLSVL.

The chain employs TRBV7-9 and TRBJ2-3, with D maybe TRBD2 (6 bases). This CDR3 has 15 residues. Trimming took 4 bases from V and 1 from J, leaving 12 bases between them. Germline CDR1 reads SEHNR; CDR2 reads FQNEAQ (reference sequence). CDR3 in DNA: TGTGCCAGCAGCTCCTTCGGCGGGGGCACAGATACGCAGTATTTT. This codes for CASSSFGGGTDTQYF.

CDR3 protein: CASSAGGIEAFF. The CDR3 coding sequence is TGTGCCAGCAGCGCAGGGGGCATAGAAGCTTTCTTT. The rearrangement links TRBV7-9 to TRBJ1-1; 8 bases map to TRBD1. Germline-derived CDR1 and CDR2 are SEHNR and FQNEAQ (reference sequence). J was trimmed by 8 bases and V by 5 bases; bases with no gene match: 4. The CDR3 runs to 12 residues.

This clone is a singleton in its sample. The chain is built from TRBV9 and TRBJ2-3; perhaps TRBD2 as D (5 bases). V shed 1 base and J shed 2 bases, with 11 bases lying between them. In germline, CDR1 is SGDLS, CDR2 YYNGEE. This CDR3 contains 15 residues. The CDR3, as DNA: TGTGCCAGCAGCGTATATGGTAGCGCCACAGATACGCAGTATTTT. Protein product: CASSVYGSATDTQYF.

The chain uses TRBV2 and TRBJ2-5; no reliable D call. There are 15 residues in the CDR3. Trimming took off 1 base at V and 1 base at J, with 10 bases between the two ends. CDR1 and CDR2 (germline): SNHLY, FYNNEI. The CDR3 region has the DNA TGTGCCAGCAGTGAAGTCTTAGAGATCCAAGAGACCCAGTACTTC. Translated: CASSEVLEIQETQYF.

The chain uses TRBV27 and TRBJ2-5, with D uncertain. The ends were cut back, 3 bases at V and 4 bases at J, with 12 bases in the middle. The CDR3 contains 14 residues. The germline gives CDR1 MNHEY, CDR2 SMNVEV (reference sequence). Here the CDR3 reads CASSLGQTGETQYF. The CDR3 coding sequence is TGTGCCAGCAGTTTGGGTCAAACGGGAGAGACCCAGTACTTC.

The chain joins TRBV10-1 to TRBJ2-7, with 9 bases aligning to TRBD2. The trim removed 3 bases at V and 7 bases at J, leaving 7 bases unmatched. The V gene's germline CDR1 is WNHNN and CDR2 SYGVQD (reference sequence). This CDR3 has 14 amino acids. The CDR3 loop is CASSDLREGREQYF. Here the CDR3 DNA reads TGCGCCAGCAGTGACCTGCGGGAGGGCCGGGAGCAGTACTTC.

CDR3 nucleotides: TGTGCCAGCAGCTTCCAGGTCCAGGCCCAGGGAACTGAAGCTTTCTTT. Protein product: CASSFQVQAQGTEAFF. The chain recombines TRBV11-1 with TRBJ1-1; perhaps TRBD1 as D (5 bases). Germline-derived CDR1 and CDR2 are SGHAT and FQDESV (reference sequence). The length of the CDR3 is 16 residues. V shed 3 bases and J shed 5 bases, with 19 bases lying between them.

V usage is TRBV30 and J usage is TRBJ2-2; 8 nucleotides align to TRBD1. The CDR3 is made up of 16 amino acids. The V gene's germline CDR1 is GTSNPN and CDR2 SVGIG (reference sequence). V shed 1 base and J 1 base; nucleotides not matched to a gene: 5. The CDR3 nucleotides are TGTGCCTGGAGTGGCGGTACAGGGGGGAACACCGGGGAGCTGTTTTTT. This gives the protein CAWSGGTGGNTGELFF.

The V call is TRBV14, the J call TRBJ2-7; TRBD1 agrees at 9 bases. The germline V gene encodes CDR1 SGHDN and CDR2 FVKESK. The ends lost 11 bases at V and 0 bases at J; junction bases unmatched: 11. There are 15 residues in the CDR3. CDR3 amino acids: CALSSGTGPSYEQYF. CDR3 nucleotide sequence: TGTGCCCTTTCCAGCGGGACAGGGCCCTCCTACGAGCAGTACTTC. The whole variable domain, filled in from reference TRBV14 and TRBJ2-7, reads EAGVTQFPSHSVIEKGQTVTLRCDPISGHDNLYWYRRVMGKEIKFLLHFVKESKQDESGMPNNRFLAERTGGTYSTLKVQPAELEDSGVYFCALSSGTGPSYEQYFGPGTRLTVT.

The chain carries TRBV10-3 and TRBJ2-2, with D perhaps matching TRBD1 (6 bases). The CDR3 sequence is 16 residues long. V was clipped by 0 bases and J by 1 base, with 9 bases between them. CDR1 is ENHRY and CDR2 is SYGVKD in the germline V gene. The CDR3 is CAISESETGNTGELFF. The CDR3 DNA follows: TGTGCCATCAGTGAGTCTGAGACAGGGAACACCGGGGAGCTGTTTTTT.

The CDR3 spells CASRGTGNTGELFF. CDR3 DNA sequence: TGTGCCAGCAGGGGGACAGGGAACACCGGGGAGCTGTTTTTT. The rearrangement joins TRBV7-9 to TRBJ2-2; 8 nucleotides align to TRBD1. Losses at the gene ends were 6 bases for V and 1 base for J; bases not matched to a gene: 1. The CDR3 runs 14 residues. Germline assignment: CDR1 SEHNR and CDR2 FQNEAQ (reference sequence).

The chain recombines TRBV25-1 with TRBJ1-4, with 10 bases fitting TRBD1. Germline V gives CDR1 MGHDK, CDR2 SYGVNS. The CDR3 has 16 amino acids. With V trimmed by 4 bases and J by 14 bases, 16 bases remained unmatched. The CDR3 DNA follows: TGTGCCAGCAGTGCTAGACAGGGGGCTGAAAGCGGGACGCTGTTTTTT. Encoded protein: CASSARQGAESGTLFF.

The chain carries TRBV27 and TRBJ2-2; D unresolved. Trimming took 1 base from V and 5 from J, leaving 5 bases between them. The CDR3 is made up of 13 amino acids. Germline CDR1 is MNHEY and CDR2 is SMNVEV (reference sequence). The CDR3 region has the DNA TGTGCCAGCAGTTTATGGCAGACCGGGGAGCTGTTTTTT. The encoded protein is CASSLWQTGELFF.

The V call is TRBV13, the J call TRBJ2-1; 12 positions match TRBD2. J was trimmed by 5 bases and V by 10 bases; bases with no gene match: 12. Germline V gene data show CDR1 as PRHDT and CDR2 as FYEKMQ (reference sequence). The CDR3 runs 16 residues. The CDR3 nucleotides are TGTGCCATCCGGGCTAGCGGGAGGGCAGAGGACAATGAGCAGTTCTTC. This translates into CAIRASGRAEDNEQFF.